These T cell receptor beta chains were read from a single sample in a study of cytomegalovirus exposure and HLA in healthy donors. Assay: immunoSEQ multiplex PCR; the TCRdb copy retains only in-frame clones and omits some. The sample has about 250,000 clones, about 90% seen once. Sequencing was done on a sample of PBMCs. All receptors come from a man younger than 35 in good health and CMV-seropositive. Each CDR3 is given with its conserved first and last residue.

V gene	J gene	CDR3 protein
TRBV11-1	TRBJ2-7	CASSFAGVGTYEQYF
TRBV11-3	TRBJ2-5	CASSLGGPLKVEQETQYF
TRBV10-3	TRBJ2-1	CAISEFELGQRHNEQFF
TRBV7-2	TRBJ2-7	CASSLDPSGGYEQYF
TRBV5-1	TRBJ2-1	CASSLALSSGSSYNEQFF
TRBV5-6	TRBJ2-3	CASSHRTGLLAADTQYF
TRBV6-5	TRBJ2-1	CASSYSNARLEQFF
TRBV6-4	TRBJ2-7	CASSDADITYEQYF
TRBV6-6	TRBJ2-7	CASSYSQTAGEQYF
TRBV18	TRBJ1-2	CASSPPSHPGYTF
TRBV6-5	TRBJ2-7	CASSRRDSYYEQYF
TRBV6-5	TRBJ2-4	CASRPSGTGKNIQYF
TRBV19	TRBJ2-5	CASSTPGRGQETQYF
TRBV6-5	TRBJ1-5	CASQGAGNQPQHF
TRBV5-4	TRBJ2-5	CASSLRGGRREETQYF
TRBV2	TRBJ2-2	CASSERASAGELFF
TRBV5-6	TRBJ2-7	CASSSEDRKRYF
TRBV30	TRBJ1-2	CAWSVFSGSYGYTF
TRBV19	TRBJ2-5	CASSTQGLGETQYF
TRBV12-5	TRBJ1-5	CASGFDEGASNQPQHF
TRBV14	TRBJ2-3	CASSQLAGGTDTQYF
TRBV25-1	TRBJ2-1	CASSEFRAGGEYNEQFF
TRBV2	TRBJ1-2	CASSVRDGYTF
TRBV27	TRBJ1-4	CASSSGQPGPEKLFF
TRBV28	TRBJ2-6	CASRRQGSSGANVLTF
TRBV6-6	TRBJ2-3	CASRNSDTQYF
TRBV5-4	TRBJ2-7	CASSLASGRIDEQYF
TRBV15	TRBJ2-2	CATSPRGTDLGGELFF
TRBV28	TRBJ1-2	CASTTQGGTGHFEGYTF
TRBV30	TRBJ1-1	CAWTRASVNTEAFF
TRBV4-1	TRBJ2-7	CASSQDLASEPSYEQYF
TRBV6-5	TRBJ1-4	CATLSRQASSEKLFF
TRBV30	TRBJ2-7	CAWSVAPQHSYEQYF
TRBV5-1	TRBJ2-1	CASSPALGTSGFGGSYNEQFF
TRBV7-8	TRBJ1-5	CASTPRRGNQPQHF
TRBV5-1	TRBJ2-7	CASSLSGSTFFYEQYF
TRBV6-1	TRBJ2-1	CASSESGRSSYNEQFF
TRBV2	TRBJ2-1	CASSEAGLADNEQFF
TRBV4-2	TRBJ1-1	CASSQDSGRKNTEAFF
TRBV6-5	TRBJ2-5	CASSYSPSGYQETQYF
TRBV28	TRBJ1-2	CASSTLGSYGYTF
TRBV5-1	TRBJ2-2	CASSLAPSGTPNTGELFF
TRBV29-1	TRBJ2-3	CSVRDTDTQYF
TRBV13	TRBJ2-5	CASSSGLAGGLEETQYF
TRBV2	TRBJ1-1	CASSKGAGTEAFF